Listed below are T cell receptor beta chains from one sample, sequenced in a study of response to subunit inactivated influenza vaccine. TCRdb called the RT-PCR reads again in MiXCR, with one record for every CDR3 protein. The sample records some 500,000 distinct CDR3 sequences, approximately 13% being singletons. Specimen: PBMCs from blood, collected roughly 45 days after vaccination. The origin of the receptors is a man in his fifties or sixties who received an inactivated influenza vaccine. CDR3s include the opening cysteine and the closing phenylalanine or tryptophan. D genes are given only for firm matches. Clone size, where shown, is once, few, many, or a class for clones that have expanded.

len | abundance | d_gene | j_gene | v_gene | CDR3nt | CDR3aa
13 | many | TRBD1 | TRBJ2-7 | TRBV30 | TGTGCCTGGAGCCGAGACAGGGGCGACGAGCAGTACTTC | CAWSRDRGDEQYF
16 | few | TRBD2 | TRBJ2-6 | TRBV28 | TGTGCCAGCAGTTTATCGCGGGGGGCTGGGGCCAACGTCCTGACTTTC | CASSLSRGAGANVLTF
15 | many | . | TRBJ2-1 | TRBV4-3 | TGCGCCAGCAGCCAATGGAGGGGCGAATACAATGAGCAGTTCTTC | CASSQWRGEYNEQFF
15 | . | . | TRBJ2-3 | TRBV7-2 | TGTGCCAGCAGCTTAACCTCCAGGGGCCCAGATACGCAGTATTTT | CASSLTSRGPDTQYF
12 | few | . | TRBJ2-1 | TRBV27 | TGTGCCAGCAGTTCCCTTGTTGGTGAGCAGTTCTTC | CASSSLVGEQFF
16 | once | . | TRBJ1-6 | TRBV10-3 | TGTGCCATCAGTGATTCGCTTTCACAGACTCGGGCACCCCTCCACTTT | CAISDSLSQTRAPLHF
17 | . | TRBD1 | TRBJ2-6 | TRBV7-9 | TGTGCCAGCAGCTGGGACAGGGATTCCTCTGGGGCCAACGTCCTGACTTTC | CASSWDRDSSGANVLTF
13 | few | . | TRBJ1-5 | TRBV12-3/TRBV12-4 | TGTGCCAGCAGTTTAGGGGCGGTGGAGCCCCAGCATTTT | CASSLGAVEPQHF
16 | few | TRBD2 | TRBJ2-7 | TRBV6-2/TRBV6-3 | TGTGCCAGCAGTTACCCGTTGACTAGCAGAGCCTACGAGCAGTACTTC | CASSYPLTSRAYEQYF
13 | few | TRBD2 | TRBJ2-5 | TRBV20-1 | TGCAGCCCGGCCGCGGGGGGTCCTGAGACCCAGTACTTC | CSPAAGGPETQYF
13 | few | TRBD2 | TRBJ2-1 | TRBV29-1 | TGCAGCGTTGTGGGGTCTGGGGGACTAGTCCGATTCTTC | CSVVGSGGLVRFF
14 | many | . | TRBJ1-3 | TRBV6-5 | TGTGCCAGCAGTTATGAAGGGTCCTGGAGCACCATATATTTT | CASSYEGSWSTIYF
14 | few | TRBD2 | TRBJ2-7 | TRBV2 | TGTGCCAGCCTTTTGAGCGGGAGTCTAGACGAGCAGTACTTC | CASLLSGSLDEQYF
14 | few | TRBD1 | TRBJ2-7 | TRBV10-3 | TGTGCCATCAGTGAGTTGCAGGGGGCGCGGGAGCAGTACTTC | CAISELQGAREQYF
16 | few | . | TRBJ2-4 | TRBV7-2 | TGTGCCAGCAGCTTAGCAGGGGCCATAGCCAAAAACATTCAGTACTTC | CASSLAGAIAKNIQYF
18 | . | TRBD2 | TRBJ2-2 | TRBV11-2 | TGTGCCAGCAGCCACCTGACTAGCGGGGGGCCTAGGACCGGGGAGCTGTTTTTT | CASSHLTSGGPRTGELFF
11 | . | . | TRBJ2-4 | TRBV5-5 | TGTGCCAGCAGCTTGCTGTCCGGACAGTACTTC | CASSLLSGQYF
14 | many | . | TRBJ2-1 | TRBV29-1 | TGCAGCGTTGAAATGGGCCCCCTGGGCAATGAGCAGTTCTTC | CSVEMGPLGNEQFF
14 | . | . | TRBJ2-1 | TRBV18 | TGTGCCAGCTCACCACCAACACAGAGAAATGAGCACTTCTTC | CASSPPTQRNEHFF
15 | . | TRBD2 | TRBJ2-5 | TRBV3-1 | TGTGCCAGCACGCCCTACGGACTAGCCCAAGAGACCCAGTACTTC | CASTPYGLAQETQYF
13 | few | . | TRBJ2-1 | TRBV18 | TGTGCCAGCTCACCGCCGACTAGAAGTGAGCAGTTCTTC | CASSPPTRSEQFF
14 | many | . | TRBJ2-2 | TRBV12-3/TRBV12-4 | TGTGCCAGCAGTATTAGTCCGAGGACCGGGGAGCTGTTTTTT | CASSISPRTGELFF
15 | few | . | TRBJ2-2 | TRBV27 | TGTGCCAGTGCCCCGGGGACCACGAACACCGGGGAGCTGTTTTTT | CASAPGTTNTGELFF
15 | . | . | TRBJ2-1 | TRBV27 | TGTGCCAGCAGTTTATTCGGCAGAAGTTACAATGAGCAGTTCTTC | CASSLFGRSYNEQFF
18 | few | TRBD1 | TRBJ2-1 | TRBV12-3/TRBV12-4 | TGTGCCAGCAGTCCCGGGACAGGGGGCTTCCATCCCTACAATGAGCAGTTCTTC | CASSPGTGGFHPYNEQFF
16 | many | . | TRBJ2-1 | TRBV9 | TGTGCCAGCAGCGTAGGGGTAGGGCTTGGACGGAGTGAGCAGTTCTTC | CASSVGVGLGRSEQFF
14 | . | . | TRBJ2-3 | TRBV7-9 | TGTGCCAGCATCACCGGCACCGCCACAGATACGCAGTATTTT | CASITGTATDTQYF
11 | many | . | TRBJ1-4 | TRBV12-3/TRBV12-4 | TGTGCCAGCAGTTTATCTGAAAAACTGTTTTTT | CASSLSEKLFF
14 | . | . | TRBJ1-5 | TRBV4-1 | TGCGCCAGCAGCCAAGAGAGGAATTCTCGTACCCAGCATTTT | CASSQERNSRTQHF
13 | many | . | TRBJ2-5 | TRBV12-3/TRBV12-4 | TGTGCCAGCAGTCCTCGGACCGCGGAGACCCAGTACTTC | CASSPRTAETQYF
14 | once | TRBD1 | TRBJ1-5 | TRBV28 | TGTGCCAGCAGGACGACAGGGGTGAATCAGCCCCAGCATTTT | CASRTTGVNQPQHF
12 | many | . | TRBJ2-1 | TRBV7-8 | TGTGCCAGCAGCTTAACCGGGGGGCTCAAGTTCTTC | CASSLTGGLKFF